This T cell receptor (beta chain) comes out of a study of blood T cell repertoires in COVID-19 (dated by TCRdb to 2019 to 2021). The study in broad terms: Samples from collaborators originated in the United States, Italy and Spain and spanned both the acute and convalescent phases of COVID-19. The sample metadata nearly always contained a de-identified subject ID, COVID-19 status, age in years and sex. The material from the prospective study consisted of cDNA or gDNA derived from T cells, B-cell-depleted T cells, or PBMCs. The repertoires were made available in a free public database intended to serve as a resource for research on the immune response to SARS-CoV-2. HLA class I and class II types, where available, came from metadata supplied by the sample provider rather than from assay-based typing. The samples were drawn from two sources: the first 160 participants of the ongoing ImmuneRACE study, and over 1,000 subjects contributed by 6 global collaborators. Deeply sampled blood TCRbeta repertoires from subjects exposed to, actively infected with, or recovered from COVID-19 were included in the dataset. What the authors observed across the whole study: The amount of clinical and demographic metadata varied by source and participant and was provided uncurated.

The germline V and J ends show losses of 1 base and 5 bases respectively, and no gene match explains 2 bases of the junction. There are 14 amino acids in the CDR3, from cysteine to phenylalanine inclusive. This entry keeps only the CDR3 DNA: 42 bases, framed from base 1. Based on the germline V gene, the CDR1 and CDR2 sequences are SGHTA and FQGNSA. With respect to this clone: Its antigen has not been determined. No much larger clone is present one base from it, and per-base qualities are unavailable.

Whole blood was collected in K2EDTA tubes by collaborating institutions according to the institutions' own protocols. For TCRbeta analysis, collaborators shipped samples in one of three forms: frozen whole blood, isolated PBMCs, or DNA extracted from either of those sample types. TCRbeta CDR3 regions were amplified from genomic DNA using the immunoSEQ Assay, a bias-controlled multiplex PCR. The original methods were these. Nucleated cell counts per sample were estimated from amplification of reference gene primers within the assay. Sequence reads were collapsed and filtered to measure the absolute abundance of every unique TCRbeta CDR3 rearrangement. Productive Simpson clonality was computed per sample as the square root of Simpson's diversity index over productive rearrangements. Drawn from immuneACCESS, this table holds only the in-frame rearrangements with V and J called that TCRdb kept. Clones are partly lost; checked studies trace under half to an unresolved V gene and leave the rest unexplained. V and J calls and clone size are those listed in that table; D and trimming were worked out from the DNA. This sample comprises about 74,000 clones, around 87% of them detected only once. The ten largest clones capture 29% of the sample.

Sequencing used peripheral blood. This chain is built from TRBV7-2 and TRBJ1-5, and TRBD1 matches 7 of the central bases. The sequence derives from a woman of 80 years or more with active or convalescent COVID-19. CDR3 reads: CASSLEGAHQPQHF. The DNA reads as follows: TGTGCCAGCAGCTTAGAGGGGGCGCATCAGCCCCAGCATTTT.